This TCR beta chain was found in a study of TIL therapy for anti-PD-1-resistant metastatic lung cancer. Sequencing used immunoSEQ v3. Data came from immunoSEQ multiplex PCR; TCRdb stores just in-frame clones and leaves some out. The sample holds 45,000 to 75,000 clones; roughly 66% are singletons and the top ten take around 6.1%. V lost 4 bases to trimming and J lost 4 bases, with 12 bases between them. Germline CDR1 and CDR2: SGHRS and YFSETQ. The CDR3 has 13 residues. This sample's time point: pre-treatment sample, taken before nivolumab and TIL therapy. Patients were adults with stage 4 NSCLC. The genes are TRBV5-1 and TRBJ2-7; D possibly matches TRBD1 or TRBD2 (5 bases each). Sequenced material: blood, taken at baseline. The sequence was collected from a person aged 25-85 years with non-small cell lung cancer. CDR3 DNA sequence: TGCGCCAGCAGCCGGGACCGCTTTTACGAGCAGTACTTC. Its translation is CASSRDRFYEQYF.